The rows below give T cell receptor beta chains drawn from one sample of a study of blood T cell repertoires in COVID-19. Clones were read by immunoSEQ multiplex PCR, and TCRdb kept only the in-frame ones, dropping some. The sample consists of fewer than 55,000 clones, roughly 80% of them appearing once. Specimen: peripheral blood. The receptor set was obtained from a human donor with acute or convalescent COVID-19. The donor label of this sample is uncertain. Both conserved end residues are part of each CDR3. A D gene is named only where the DNA matches it firmly. The listing skips clone size in some rows; elsewhere it reads once, few, many or a size class.

CDR3aa	CDR3nt	v_gene	abundance	j_gene	d_gene
CASSYLAGSYEQYF	TGTGCCAGCAGTTATCTAGCGGGGTCCTACGAGCAGTACTTC	TRBV6-2/TRBV6-3	.	TRBJ2-7	TRBD2
CAWSPLRGRDTQYF	TGTGCCTGGAGTCCCCTGCGGGGACGGGATACGCAGTATTTT	TRBV30	.	TRBJ2-3	.
CAISVTTEEGGYTF	TGTGCCATCAGTGTTACGACTGAGGAAGGTGGCTACACCTTC	TRBV10-3	once	TRBJ1-2	.
CASLAGGLFLADTQYF	TGTGCCAGCTTAGCGGGGGGGCTGTTTTTGGCAGATACGCAGTATTTT	TRBV28	.	TRBJ2-3	TRBD2
CASTSTGGSYEQYF	TGTGCCAGCACCTCGACAGGGGGATCCTACGAGCAGTACTTC	TRBV6-5	.	TRBJ2-7	TRBD1
CASSLLEGNEQFF	TGTGCCAGCAGCTTATTGGAGGGGAATGAGCAGTTCTTC	TRBV7-3	.	TRBJ2-1	.
CASSPSPSDNEQFF	TGCGCCAGCAGCCCGTCCCCTAGCGACAATGAGCAGTTCTTC	TRBV4-3	.	TRBJ2-1	.
CASSPGQGSYSYEQYF	TGCGCCAGCAGCCCCGGACAGGGGTCATACTCCTACGAGCAGTACTTC	TRBV4-3	few	TRBJ2-7	TRBD1
CASSIGGTRGETQYF	TGTGCCAGTAGTATAGGAGGTACTCGAGGGGAGACCCAGTACTTC	TRBV19	.	TRBJ2-5	.
CATSSLRGNTEAFF	TGTGCCACCAGCTCTTTACGGGGAAACACTGAAGCTTTCTTT	TRBV15	.	TRBJ1-1	.
CAWSVGMNTEAFF	TGTGCCTGGAGTGTCGGGATGAACACTGAAGCTTTCTTT	TRBV30	few	TRBJ1-1	.
CASRRGTPEETQYF	TGCGCCAGCCGACGGGGGACTCCAGAAGAGACCCAGTACTTC	TRBV10-2	.	TRBJ2-5	.
CASSLGQENTGELFF	TGTGCCAGCAGCCTGGGGCAGGAGAACACCGGGGAGCTGTTTTTT	TRBV3-1/TRBV3-2	.	TRBJ2-2	.